Listed here is a single TCR beta chain. It lacks a known antigen. Per-base quality was not reported, and no clone a single base away is much larger than it. Using the deep immunoSEQ assay, multiplex PCR amplified TCR CDR3 regions from genomic DNA. For each cell subset, the extracted genomic DNA was distributed evenly across all wells of several immunoSEQ 96-well plates, and each plate served as one replicate. For sorted subsets, approximately 190 ng genomic DNA, equal to 30,000 to 35,000 T cell genomes, was loaded into each replicate PCR. Purified libraries were quantified with a Qubit 3.0 fluorometer, sized on a Bioanalyzer 2100, and re-quantified with the KAPA Library Quantification kit. A separate single-read 150-cycle Illumina NextSeq 550 flow cell was used to sequence each immunoSEQ 96-well plate. The authors processed their data as follows. The immunoSEQ output contained only junctional sequences without quality scores, so filtering could not match that applied to full-length reads. Sequences were annotated with PyIR, a Python wrapper for IgBLAST v1.9, and V/J genes and CDR3 were assigned using IMGT germline references. Reads were removed for weak V/J assignments (E-value above 1e-6), missing CDR3, stop codons, out-of-frame junctions, or ambiguous translated residues. V3J clonotypes were defined as sequences sharing an identical inferred V gene, J gene, and CDR3 amino acid sequence. Percentage overlap between repertoires was calculated by dividing the number of shared unique clonotypes by the size of the smaller repertoire. Repertoire richness was assessed with RTK rarefaction, the Chao1 estimator, and Recon v2.1 estimates of unobserved clonotypes. For all TCRbeta clonotypes obtained by the gDNA method from four donors, generation probabilities were computed with OLGA. TCRdb took this table from immuneACCESS and kept in-frame rearrangements with V and J called. Such tables lack part of the clones; where checked against another copy, unresolved V genes explain under half of the gap, and the rest is unexplained. Clone size and V and J calls were adopted from that table, with D and trimming inferred from the DNA. This sample is represented by about 2 million clones; roughly 96% of them were singletons. The ten biggest clones cover 0.13% of the sample.

These data come from a study of shared clonotypes between healthy human individuals (dated by TCRdb to 2020 to 2021). Study-level background: Two women and three men aged 18 to 49 years were included in the cohort. For each donor, CD4 naive and CD4 memory were each given three plates, CD8 naive was given two plates, and CD8 memory was given one plate. To estimate repertoire size and how much clonotypes are shared between individuals, the study performed deep sequencing of blood TCR repertoires from roughly five healthy adults. To increase sequencing depth and limit assay-specific biases, different laboratories used diverse techniques to prepare libraries and sequence TCR repertoires. Per donor, leukapheresis produced somewhere between about 0.85 and 10 billion PBMCs. Results and caveats for the whole study, not just this receptor: Clonotypes shared by all four sorted-subset donors showed higher generation probabilities than non-shared clonotypes. Across a handful of donors, about 5% of naive CD4, over 3% of naive CD8, about 2.3% of memory CD4, and around 0.4% of memory CD8 clonotypes were shared. The small number of donors limited the genetic and exposure-history diversity represented. Incomplete sequencing was indicated by rarefaction of sorted-subset datasets, despite the large sequencing depth. Naive subsets generally had larger estimated clonotype richness than memory subsets did. Sampling was restricted to blood, and TCR repertoires in tissue are likely to differ from TCR repertoires in blood. Pairwise subsampling led to the expectation that sequencing depth would affect the degree of clonotype sharing among donors.

The donors were healthy, HIV-negative adults who had no recently reported acute infections or vaccinations. All donors were Caucasian adults living in Nashville, Tennessee, USA. CD4+ T cells were enriched by magnetic negative selection; naive cells were then positively selected on CD45RA, and the negative fraction formed the memory subset. After blood collection by leukapheresis, PBMCs were isolated using Ficoll-Histopaque density gradient centrifugation and then cryopreserved in the vapor phase of liquid nitrogen. Analytical flow cytometry was used to check the purity and quantity of every magnetically sorted T cell population. Genomic DNA was isolated from every sorted fraction and measured by UV absorbance on a Nanodrop 2000c. Counted from cysteine to phenylalanine, this CDR3 has 17 amino acids. Just CDR3 DNA is preserved here, 51 bases in frame from base 1. The germline V gene provides CDR1 MGHRA and CDR2 YSYEKL. After removal of 1 base from V and 3 bases from J, the junction retains 8 bases not matched to a gene.

This sequence originates from a man younger than 35 in good health. The chain links TRBV4-1 with TRBJ2-7; TRBD2 agrees with 11 junctional bases. Input material: naive CD4+ T cells sorted from blood. According to the study, the label for this sample's cell subset or site signals: CD45RA+ positively selected. The CDR3 sequence is CASSQAASGGRSYEQYF. Here is the DNA: TGCGCCAGCAGCCAAGCTGCTAGCGGGGGGCGTAGCTACGAGCAGTACTTC.